Described below is a single T cell receptor beta chain sequence and its context. The data belong to a study of OX40 agonist ivuxolimab in advanced cancers. Libraries were prepared by immunoSEQ multiplex PCR; TCRdb keeps only in-frame clonotypes and omits some of them. The profile shows some 68,000 clones, 70% to 90% of them singletons. There are 16 residues in the CDR3. J was trimmed by 4 bases and V by 5 bases; bases with no gene match: 9. Germline CDR1 SGHTA, CDR2 FQGNSA. This specimen consisted of CD4+ or CD8+ T cells sorted from blood, obtained in a trial of the OX40 agonist ivuxolimab. The clonotype originates from an adult with an advanced solid tumor such as melanoma, head and neck, liver or kidney cancer. The chain uses TRBV7-2 and TRBJ2-1; 9 nucleotides line up with TRBD2. CDR3 nucleotides: TGTGCCAGCAGCGTGTCGATGACTAGCGGATACAATGAGCAGTTCTTC. Its translation: CASSVSMTSGYNEQFF. The variable domain in full, completed from reference TRBV7-2 and TRBJ2-1, reads GAGVSQSPSNKVTEKGKDVELRCDPISGHTALYWYRQSLGQGLEFLIYFQGNSAPDKSGLPSDRFSAERTGGSVSTLTIQRTQQEDSAVYLCASSVSMTSGYNEQFFGPGTRLTVL.